Shown below are 32 T cell receptor beta chains from a single sample sequenced in a study of shared clonotypes between healthy human individuals (dated by TCRdb to about 2020). The library was produced with the immunoSEQ multiplex PCR assay. TCRdb limited this immuneACCESS table to in-frame rearrangements with V and J called. A share of clones is missing; checked studies link under half to unresolved V genes, and the rest is unexplained. For this sample the table gives some 1,900,000 clones, of which over 85% were detected only once. Less than 1.5% of the sample lies in the top ten. CD8 naive samples were obtained by positive selection for CCR7 among CD45RO-negative cells, yielding a CD45RA+CCR7+ population from which TemRA cells were excluded. The sample consisted of naive CD8+ T cells sorted from blood. The cell subset or site label of this sample denotes: CD45RA+CCR7+. The receptor set was obtained from a man aged 18 to 35 in good health.

This clone was seen once. This chain joins TRBV23-1 and TRBJ1-1, with a tentative D call TRBD1 (5 bases). TRBV23-1 is filed as an ORF, its function uncertain. The CDR3 contains 14 residues. Between the trimmed V and J ends, which lost 3 bases and 2 bases, there was a span of 10 bases. CDR3 sequence reads: CASSHGQGNTEAFF. For the CDR3, the DNA is TGCGCCAGCAGTCACGGGCAGGGCAACACTGAAGCTTTCTTT.

Comment on this clone: Other nucleotide sequences in the sample specify the same CDR3. The chain joins TRBV5-3 to TRBJ2-7, with D uncertain. TRBV5-3 is identified as an open reading frame with a role that is uncertain. Between the trimmed V and J ends, which lost 3 bases and 4 bases, there was a span of 5 bases. The CDR3 is 11 residues long. CDR3 coding DNA: TGTGCCAGAAGCTCCGCATACGAGCAGTACTTC. Translated, it gives CARSSAYEQYF.

About this clone itself: Other DNA sequences in the same sample also yield this CDR3. The gene calls are TRBV19 and TRBJ2-7, with 10 bases that match TRBD2. Germline-derived CDR1 and CDR2 are LNHDA and SQIVND (reference sequence). Germline trimming cut 3 bases from V and 4 bases from J; bases unmatched to any gene: 6. The CDR3 runs 15 residues. The CDR3 DNA is TGTGCCAGTAGTATTCGGACTAGCGGTACTTACGAGCAGTACTTC. Translated: CASSIRTSGTYEQYF.

The V call is TRBV13, the J call TRBJ1-2, with D perhaps TRBD1 (6 bases). This CDR3 comprises 14 residues. The germline V gene has CDR1 PRHDT and CDR2 FYEKMQ (reference sequence). The V gene lost 3 bases and the J gene lost 5 bases, with 13 bases spanning the gap. The CDR3 here is CASSFTGTNYGYTF. The CDR3 nucleotides are TGTGCCAGCAGCTTTACCGGGACAAATTATGGCTACACCTTC.

The rearrangement joins TRBV25-1 to TRBJ2-1; a weak D match, TRBD1 (7 bases). CDR3 length equals 14 residues. From germline, CDR1 is MGHDK and CDR2 SYGVNS. The V and J ends lost 7 bases and 4 bases respectively, with 14 bases between them. This CDR3 reads CASTGDSIYNEQFF. The CDR3, as DNA: TGTGCCAGCACGGGGGACAGTATTTACAATGAGCAGTTCTTC.

The chain is built from TRBV9 and TRBJ2-1, with D hard to call. Germline loops: CDR1 SGDLS, CDR2 YYNGEE. CDR3 length: 14 amino acids. Between the trimmed V and J ends, which lost 4 bases and 7 bases, there was a span of 15 bases. Written as DNA, the CDR3 is TGTGCCAGCAGCTACGGACCCGAGAGGAATGAGCAGTTCTTC. This gives the protein CASSYGPERNEQFF.

Regarding this clone: In the same sample, other DNA sequences code for this CDR3. This sequence joins TRBV7-3 and TRBJ2-2; TRBD1 aligns across 9 bases. CDR3 size: 15 residues. The V segment lost 5 bases and the J segment 2 bases; nucleotides outside the gene matches: 3. Germline V lookup: CDR1 SGHTA, CDR2 FQGTGA. The CDR3 DNA is TGTGCCAGCAGCCTGACAGGGGGAAACACCGGGGAGCTGTTTTTT. Protein sequence: CASSLTGGNTGELFF.

V is TRBV29-1 and J is TRBJ2-2; D not resolved. V lost 1 base to trimming and J lost 1 base, with 4 bases between them. CDR3 size: 13 residues. Looked up from germline, CDR1 is SQVTM and CDR2 is ANQGSEA. Here the CDR3 reads CSVEVVNTGELFF. The CDR3 DNA reads TGCAGCGTTGAAGTAGTGAACACCGGGGAGCTGTTTTTT.

The chain couples TRBV28 to TRBJ1-5; D might be TRBD1 (6 bases). V gave up 1 base and J gave up 7 bases, with 11 bases separating them. The length of the CDR3 is 14 residues. Germline V lookup: CDR1 MDHEN, CDR2 SYDVKM. The CDR3, as DNA: TGTGCCAGCAGTTTATCACAGGGTGGCCAGCCCCAGCATTTT. Residues: CASSLSQGGQPQHF.

The count of this clone is one. The V call is TRBV19, the J call TRBJ1-1; 7 bases fit TRBD1. CDR1 LNHDA and CDR2 SQIVND come from the germline V gene (reference sequence). This CDR3 contains 15 residues. V trimming: 5 bases; J trimming: 3 bases; junction bases outside the gene matches: 9. DNA for the CDR3: TGTGCCAGTAGTTACTGGGGGACAGATCACACTGAAGCTTTCTTT. Its translation is CASSYWGTDHTEAFF.

This clone is a singleton in its sample. CDR3 nucleotide sequence: TGTGCCAGCAGCTCCGGGACAGGGGCCAATCAGCCCCAGCATTTT. This encodes CASSSGTGANQPQHF. The chain employs TRBV7-9 and TRBJ1-5; TRBD1 matches at 10 bases. Unmatched junction bases numbered 3, after V lost 4 bases and J lost 3 bases. This CDR3 contains 15 residues. Germline V gene lookup returns CDR1 SEHNR and CDR2 FQNEAQ (reference sequence).

The CDR3, as DNA: TGTGCCAGCAGCGAACTAGTCTCCTACGAGCAGTACTTC. This gives the protein CASSELVSYEQYF. V and J are TRBV7-9 and TRBJ2-7, with a possible D match to TRBD2 (5 bases). The V and J ends lost 5 bases and 0 bases respectively, with 8 bases between them. The germline V gene has CDR1 SEHNR and CDR2 FQNEAQ (reference sequence). The CDR3 totals 13 residues.

The chain carries TRBV25-1 and TRBJ2-1, with a possible D match to TRBD2 (5 bases). The CDR3 sequence is 15 residues long. The V end was cut by 4 bases, the J end by 5 bases, with 15 bases between. From germline, CDR1 is MGHDK and CDR2 SYGVNS. CDR3 sequence (DNA): TGTGCCAGCAGTGCGGGCCCCTTCGGGAACAATGAGCAGTTCTTC. Encoded protein: CASSAGPFGNNEQFF.

This chain uses TRBV19 with TRBJ2-2, with D uncertain. V was pared by 4 bases and J by 6 bases, with 6 bases between. From germline, CDR1 is LNHDA and CDR2 SQIVND (reference sequence). This CDR3 is 12 amino acids long. The CDR3 is CASSTKSGELFF. In DNA, the CDR3 is TGTGCCAGTAGTACCAAGTCCGGGGAGCTGTTTTTT.

Comments on this clone: Other DNA sequences in the sample encode the same CDR3. V and J are TRBV9 and TRBJ1-5; D remains unclear. V gave up 0 bases and J gave up 5 bases, with 6 bases separating them. Germline CDR1 and CDR2: SGDLS and YYNGEE. There are 13 residues in the CDR3. CDR3 nucleotide sequence: TGTGCCAGCAGCGTAGCAATCGATCAGCCCCAGCATTTT. Its protein product is CASSVAIDQPQHF.

The chain has TRBV7-9 and TRBJ2-2; D unresolved. Trimming pared 10 bases from V and 9 bases from J, leaving 18 bases between. The CDR3 spans 13 residues. Germline values: CDR1 SEHNR, CDR2 FQNEAQ (reference sequence). The CDR3 loop reads CATTGPPGRELFF. DNA of the CDR3: TGTGCCACGACCGGGCCCCCTGGGCGGGAGCTGTTTTTT.

V gene TRBV6-1 combines with J gene TRBJ2-7; D gene uncertain. CDR3 size: 15 residues. In germline, CDR1 is MNHNS, CDR2 SASEGT. Trimming cost V 0 bases and J 7 bases, with 16 bases left between them. CDR3 residues: CASSEAPQPPVEQYF. In nucleotides, the CDR3 is TGTGCCAGCAGTGAAGCGCCCCAACCCCCCGTAGAGCAGTACTTC.

The table lists this clone with a few counts. Other nucleotide sequences in the sample specify the same CDR3. The CDR3 DNA reads as TGTGCCAGCAGCGTAGAAGGCGGGAGCTCCTACAATGAGCAGTTCTTC. Its protein product is CASSVEGGSSYNEQFF. The rearrangement joins TRBV9 to TRBJ2-1; TRBD2 agrees at 7 bases. The trim removed 0 bases at V and 0 bases at J, leaving 3 bases unmatched. The CDR3 is 16 amino acids. Germline lookup yields CDR1 SGDLS and CDR2 YYNGEE.

DNA for the CDR3: TGTGCCAGCAGCGCGGAGACAGGGCCCGAGCAGTACTTC. Protein sequence: CASSAETGPEQYF. The V gene is TRBV7-9, the J gene TRBJ2-7; the match to TRBD1 covers 7 bases. Germline CDR1 reads SEHNR; CDR2 reads FQNEAQ (reference sequence). The V and J ends lost 5 bases and 6 bases, in that order; junction bases with no gene match: 7. CDR3 length: 13 amino acids.

The chain uses TRBV2 and TRBJ2-7; 8 positions agree with TRBD2. CDR3 length equals 13 residues. V trimming: 9 bases; J trimming: 4 bases; junction bases outside the gene matches: 8. The germline gives CDR1 SNHLY, CDR2 FYNNEI. The CDR3 DNA sequence: TGTGCCAGTACATACAGCGGGAGTTACGAGCAGTACTTC. Translating it yields CASTYSGSYEQYF.

The genes are TRBV25-1 and TRBJ2-7; TRBD1 matches at 7 bases. The CDR3 has 15 amino acids. Germline trimming cut 3 bases from V and 2 bases from J; bases unmatched to any gene: 7. CDR1 and CDR2 from the germline V gene are MGHDK and SYGVNS. The CDR3, as DNA: TGTGCCAGCAGTGACCTCGGGACAGACCCCTACGAGCAGTACTTC. Its translation is CASSDLGTDPYEQYF.

CDR3 region: CASSSPPLLAGGSEQFF. CDR3 nucleotides: TGTGCCAGCAGCTCGCCCCCTTTACTAGCGGGGGGGAGTGAGCAGTTCTTC. This sequence joins TRBV13 and TRBJ2-1; 13 bases align to TRBD2. The CDR3 covers 17 residues. From germline, CDR1 is PRHDT and CDR2 FYEKMQ (reference sequence). J was trimmed by 9 bases and V by 4 bases; bases with no gene match: 12. The full variable domain, in which reference TRBV13 and TRBJ2-1 provide the parts outside the CDR3, is AAGVIQSPRHLIKEKRETATLKCYPIPRHDTVYWYQQGPGQDPQFLISFYEKMQSDKGSIPDRFSAQQFSDYHSELNMSSLELGDSALYFCASSSPPLLAGGSEQFFGPGTRLTVL.

The chain employs TRBV7-9 and TRBJ1-1; D is unresolved. Germline-derived CDR1 and CDR2 are SEHNR and FQNEAQ (reference sequence). This CDR3 region has 16 residues. V lost 4 bases to trimming and J lost 1 base, with 16 bases between them. The CDR3 region has the DNA TGTGCCAGCAGCTCTACGCGGGCTGTCGGGAACACTGAAGCTTTCTTT. It is translated as CASSSTRAVGNTEAFF.

The chain joins TRBV5-6 to TRBJ2-1; 12 bases align to TRBD2. This CDR3 comprises 16 residues. Germline V gene data show CDR1 as SGHDT and CDR2 as YYEEEE. Unmatched junction bases numbered 6, after V lost 0 bases and J lost 8 bases. CDR3 region: CASSLAMTSGRDEQFF. The CDR3 coding sequence is TGTGCCAGCAGCTTGGCCATGACTAGCGGGAGAGATGAGCAGTTCTTC. The entire variable domain, with the rest obtained from reference TRBV5-6 and TRBJ2-1, is as follows: DAGVTQSPTHLIKTRGQQVTLRCSPKSGHDTVSWYQQALGQGPQFIFQYYEEEERQRGNFPDRFSGHQFPNYSSELNVNALLLGDSALYLCASSLAMTSGRDEQFFGPGTRLTVL.

This chain connects TRBV11-2 to TRBJ2-7, with a weak D call TRBD2 (6 bases). The CDR3 has 16 amino acids. V dropped 5 bases and J dropped 3 bases, with 20 bases sitting between them. Germline CDR1 reads SGHAT; CDR2 reads FQNNGV. The CDR3, as DNA: TGTGCCAGCAGCCACTCCCTGGGCGGGAATAGCTACGAGCAGTACTTC. Amino acid sequence: CASSHSLGGNSYEQYF. The variable domain in full, completed from reference TRBV11-2 and TRBJ2-7, reads EAGVAQSPRYKIIEKRQSVAFWCNPISGHATLYWYQQILGQGPKLLIQFQNNGVVDDSQLPKDRFSAERLKGVDSTLKIQPAKLEDSAVYLCASSHSLGGNSYEQYFGPGTRLTVT.

V gene TRBV7-9 combines with J gene TRBJ2-3; 10 nucleotides line up with TRBD2. The CDR3 runs to 18 residues. Germline lookup yields CDR1 SEHNR and CDR2 FQNEAQ (reference sequence). V shed 5 bases, J shed 4 bases, and the junction held 15 bases outside the gene matches. The CDR3 here is CASSPPKPSGSTADTQYF. The CDR3 DNA follows: TGTGCCAGCAGCCCCCCGAAGCCTAGCGGGAGCACGGCAGATACGCAGTATTTT.

This rearrangement joins TRBV5-1 to TRBJ1-1, with D uncertain. Trimming removed 4 bases from V and 0 bases from J, with 10 bases in between. Per the germline V gene, CDR1 is SGHRS and CDR2 is YFSETQ. The length of the CDR3 is 14 residues. The CDR3 loop reads CASSPGGMNTEAFF. The CDR3 region has the DNA TGCGCCAGCAGCCCCGGAGGGATGAACACTGAAGCTTTCTTT. The whole variable domain, remainder taken from reference TRBV5-1 and TRBJ1-1, is KAGVTQTPRYLIKTRGQQVTLSCSPISGHRSVSWYQQTPGQGLQFLFEYFSETQRNKGNFPGRFSGRQFSNSRSEMNVSTLELGDSALYLCASSPGGMNTEAFFGQGTRLTVV.

The CDR3 is CASSHNSGSAGANVLTF. The CDR3 DNA reads as TGCGCCAGCAGCCATAATAGCGGGAGCGCTGGGGCCAACGTCCTGACTTTC. The chain has TRBV4-1 and TRBJ2-6, with 9 bases identical to TRBD2. The germline V gene encodes CDR1 MGHRA and CDR2 YSYEKL. Losses at the gene ends were 3 bases for V and 2 bases for J; bases not matched to a gene: 5. The CDR3 has 17 residues.

The chain has TRBV4-3 and TRBJ2-3; TRBD2 aligns across 7 bases. This CDR3 is 19 amino acids long. With 0 bases clipped from V and 0 bases from J, the junction kept 12 bases outside the gene matches. Germline CDR1 and CDR2: LGHNA and YSLEER. The CDR3 DNA sequence: TGCGCCAGCAGCCAAGATCCGGCGTGGGGAGGGGCTAGCACAGATACGCAGTATTTT. Translating gives CASSQDPAWGGASTDTQYF.

V and J are TRBV7-8 and TRBJ2-5, with TRBD1 matching 8 bases. Germline V lookup: CDR1 SGHVS, CDR2 FQNEAQ. This CDR3 contains 15 residues. V shed 3 bases, J shed 1 base, and the junction held 4 bases outside the gene matches. CDR3 DNA sequence: TGTGCCAGCAGCTTTTGGACAGGGACCCAAGAGACCCAGTACTTC. Translating it yields CASSFWTGTQETQYF.

The chain couples TRBV29-1 to TRBJ1-1; 8 bases align to TRBD1. The trim removed 2 bases at V and 1 base at J, leaving 6 bases unmatched. Germline CDR1 reads SQVTM; CDR2 reads ANQGSEA. This CDR3 spans 15 amino acids. The CDR3 protein is CSVEIGQGTNTEAFF. In DNA form, the CDR3 reads TGCAGCGTTGAAATAGGACAGGGCACGAACACTGAAGCTTTCTTT.

This clone was detected only once. The gene calls are TRBV7-9 and TRBJ2-5; D is possibly TRBD2 (6 bases). This CDR3 comprises 14 residues. Germline V CDR1 and CDR2: SEHNR, FQNEAQ (reference sequence). V dropped 5 bases and J dropped 2 bases, with 12 bases sitting between them. CDR3 in DNA: TGTGCCAGCAGCCGACTAGGTGGGCAAGAGACCCAGTACTTC. Its protein is CASSRLGGQETQYF.